A selection of T cell receptor beta chains follows, all from one sample in a study of identical twins. TCRdb called the 5' RACE reads again in MiXCR, with one record for every CDR3 protein. The sample lists 500,000 to 650,000 distinct CDR3 sequences; 20% to 25% were seen once. The sample also formed part of further work on yellow fever vaccine responses in identical twins.

Specimen: CD4+ T cells sorted from blood. The receptor set was obtained from a woman between 18 and 29 years old in good health. The conserved cysteine and the conserved F or W are not part of the CDR3 here. Each record gives: CDR3 protein, CDR3 length, V gene.

CDR3: SASGPGVSGQPQH
length: 13
V: TRBV20-1

CDR3: ASSQDMGKQPQH
length: 12
V: TRBV12-3/TRBV12-4

CDR3: ASSLGLAGVTDTQY
length: 14
V: TRBV27

CDR3: ASSQGSSGGFLHNEQF
length: 16
V: TRBV12-3/TRBV12-4

CDR3: ASSPPGQGARSSYEQY
length: 16
V: TRBV12-3/TRBV12-4

CDR3: ASSSGTSGLDEQF
length: 13
V: TRBV7-8

CDR3: SGLGEANEKLF
length: 11
V: TRBV29-1

CDR3: ASSEDREFGQPQH
length: 13
V: TRBV2

CDR3: ASSLSGSSETEY
length: 12
V: TRBV7-8

CDR3: ASSETGAGGDNEQF
length: 14
V: TRBV10-1

CDR3: ASSSRTALEAF
length: 11
V: TRBV19

CDR3: SARAGLAGSYNEQF
length: 14
V: TRBV20-1

CDR3: ASSLGPDIQY
length: 10
V: TRBV7-2

CDR3: ASSPIVGVQETQY
length: 13
V: TRBV6-1

CDR3: ASSPMLGGHNIQY
length: 13
V: TRBV18